A selection of T cell receptor beta chains follows, all from one sample in a study of blood T cell repertoires in COVID-19. Data came from immunoSEQ multiplex PCR; TCRdb stores just in-frame clones and leaves some out. The table records 250,000 to 300,000 clones, around 87% of them present only once. Sequencing was done on a sample of peripheral blood. The receptor set was obtained from a woman in her fifties or sixties who had recovered from COVID-19. The CDR3 runs from the conserved cysteine through the conserved F or W. The D gene is left open where the match is weak. Rows may omit the clone size; those that give it use once, few, many or a size class.

d_gene	abundance	v_gene	j_gene	CDR3nt	CDR3aa
TRBD2	NA	TRBV7-2	TRBJ2-1	TGTGCCAGCAGCTTAACGACTAGCGGGACCAATGAGCAGTTCTTC	CASSLTTSGTNEQFF
NA	NA	TRBV6-6	TRBJ1-4	TGTGCCAGCGCCGAGTGGGGAGTGGAAAAACTGTTTTTT	CASAEWGVEKLFF
NA	NA	TRBV24-1	TRBJ2-1	TGTGCCACCAGTGCCCTTTGGGGGGATGAGCAGTTCTTC	CATSALWGDEQFF
NA	NA	TRBV19	TRBJ2-2	TGTGCCAGTAACCCAGGGGTCACCGGGGAGCTGTTTTTT	CASNPGVTGELFF
NA	NA	TRBV19	TRBJ1-5	TGTGCCAGTAGTCGGGGAAGGGATCAGCCCCAGCATTTT	CASSRGRDQPQHF
NA	NA	TRBV5-1	TRBJ1-2	TGCGCCAGCAGCTTGGCCGACGGGAGCTATGGCTACACCTTC	CASSLADGSYGYTF
NA	NA	TRBV5-1	TRBJ2-5	TGCGCCAGCAGCAAATTGGGGGGACAAGAGACCCAGTACTTC	CASSKLGGQETQYF
NA	NA	TRBV2	TRBJ2-3	TGTGCCAGCAGTGGGCTAGCGCGGTTCACAGATACGCAGTATTTT	CASSGLARFTDTQYF
NA	once	TRBV10-3	TRBJ2-7	TGTGCCAGCCTAGCCTCCCCTAGCTACGAGCAGTACTTC	CASLASPSYEQYF
TRBD1	NA	TRBV7-2	TRBJ1-2	TGTGCCAGCACCCCGTACGGACAGGGCTATGGCTACACCTTC	CASTPYGQGYGYTF
NA	NA	TRBV6-5	TRBJ2-7	TGTGCCAGCAGTCACCATAGGGGCTCCTACGAGCAGTACTTC	CASSHHRGSYEQYF
TRBD1	NA	TRBV30	TRBJ1-3	TGTGCCTGGTTAACGGGACAGGGAAACACCATATATTTT	CAWLTGQGNTIYF
NA	NA	TRBV4-2	TRBJ1-1	TGTGCCAGCAGCCCGACAGCCTCTGAAGCTTTCTTT	CASSPTASEAFF
TRBD2	NA	TRBV4-2	TRBJ2-4	TGTGCCAGCAGCCAAGACCCGACTAGCGGTCAATTAGCCAAAAACATTCAGTACTTC	CASSQDPTSGQLAKNIQYF
NA	NA	TRBV6-5	TRBJ2-3	TGTGCCAGCAGTTACCGAGGACTCCTAGATACGCAGTATTTT	CASSYRGLLDTQYF
NA	NA	TRBV6-1	TRBJ2-7	TGTGCCAGCAGTGAATGGAAACACGGGAGAATCGACGAGCAGTACTTC	CASSEWKHGRIDEQYF
NA	NA	TRBV11-2	TRBJ2-7	TGTGCCAGCAGCCACATTGGCACAGACTACGAGCAGTACTTC	CASSHIGTDYEQYF
NA	NA	TRBV9	TRBJ2-1	TGTGCCAGCAGCGGGCTCGCGGGACGCCCAAACAATGAGCAGTTCTTC	CASSGLAGRPNNEQFF
NA	NA	TRBV9	TRBJ1-6	TGTGCCAGCAGCGCACAGGGTTCCTATAATTCACCCCTCCACTTT	CASSAQGSYNSPLHF
NA	NA	TRBV7-6	TRBJ1-2	TGTGCCAGCAGCCCCTTCGGGGGCTATGGCTACACCTTC	CASSPFGGYGYTF
TRBD1	once	TRBV10-3	TRBJ1-2	TGTGCCATCAGTGAGTGGGACAGAACCTATGGCTACACCTTC	CAISEWDRTYGYTF
NA	NA	TRBV7-2	TRBJ1-5	TGTGCCAGCAGCGGTACAGTCGTTCAGCCCCAGCATTTT	CASSGTVVQPQHF
NA	NA	TRBV5-6	TRBJ1-2	TGTGCCAGCAGCGGGGGCCGACTGATCTATGGCTACACCTTC	CASSGGRLIYGYTF
TRBD1	NA	TRBV6-5	TRBJ1-2	TGTGCCAGCAGGCCCGCCCGGGACAGGGACTATGGCTACACCTTC	CASRPARDRDYGYTF
NA	NA	TRBV19	TRBJ1-2	TGTGCCAGTAGTGGGGCCAGGGTGGTCGGCTACACCTTC	CASSGARVVGYTF
NA	few	TRBV4-3	TRBJ1-6	TGCGCCAGCAGCCAAGGTTTGGGCCCCTCACCCCTCCACTTT	CASSQGLGPSPLHF
NA	few	TRBV9	TRBJ2-2	TGTGCCAGCAGCGTAGGGGGGGCCGGGGAGCTGTTTTTT	CASSVGGAGELFF
TRBD2	NA	TRBV6-2/TRBV6-3	TRBJ2-7	TGTGCCAGCAGCTTACTAGCGGATTGGAACGAGCAGTACTTC	CASSLLADWNEQYF
TRBD2	NA	TRBV4-1	TRBJ2-1	TGCGCCAGCAGCCAGGGAGGGAGCAATGAGCAGTTCTTC	CASSQGGSNEQFF
TRBD1	once	TRBV11-2	TRBJ1-6	TGTGCCAGCAGCTTCCGGACAGGGATCTATAATTCACCCCTCCACTTT	CASSFRTGIYNSPLHF
NA	NA	TRBV28	TRBJ1-4	TGTGCCAGCAGCACCCGGGAGGGTTTCGGGGAAAAACTGTTTTTT	CASSTREGFGEKLFF
NA	NA	TRBV6-2/TRBV6-3	TRBJ2-7	TGTGCCAGCAGTTACATCAGGGGCCGATCCTACGAGCAGTACTTC	CASSYIRGRSYEQYF
NA	once	TRBV5-1	TRBJ2-2	TGCGCCAGCTTTCCGGTGGCCCAGGGGAGCGCCGGGGAGCTGTTTTTT	CASFPVAQGSAGELFF
NA	NA	TRBV29-1	TRBJ2-1	TGCAGCGTGAGTCCTTTTCCCGATGATGAGCAGTTCTTC	CSVSPFPDDEQFF
NA	NA	TRBV21-1	TRBJ1-2	TGTGCCAGCAGCAAAGCGTATACCTTTAACGGAGAGACGGGAAATTGCTATGGCTACACCTTC	CASSKAYTFNGETGNCYGYTF
TRBD1	NA	TRBV5-6	TRBJ1-1	TGTGCCAGTGCAGCACAGGGGCGACCGAACACTGAAGCTTTCTTT	CASAAQGRPNTEAFF
NA	few	TRBV6-6	TRBJ1-1	TGTGCCAGCAGTCAGGGAGGAGGCATGAACACTGAAGCTTTCTTT	CASSQGGGMNTEAFF
NA	NA	TRBV10-3	TRBJ1-3	TGTGCCATCAGTGGGCAGGGGTCCGAGAACACCATATATTTT	CAISGQGSENTIYF
TRBD1	NA	TRBV4-3	TRBJ1-5	TGCGCCAGCAGCCAAGTCGCGTCAGGGGGCCGTTCGCAGCCCCAGCATTTT	CASSQVASGGRSQPQHF
NA	NA	TRBV5-4	TRBJ2-7	TGTGCCAGCAGCTCCGATGGGGGGGCTCTAGAGCAGTACTTC	CASSSDGGALEQYF
NA	NA	TRBV5-1	TRBJ2-7	TGCGCCAGCAAACTACAGGGTGGGGTCTTCCACGAGCAGTACTTC	CASKLQGGVFHEQYF
TRBD2	NA	TRBV6-1	TRBJ2-2	TGTGCCAGCAGTGGGACTAGCGGGAGGGCCCTTAACACCGGGGAGCTGTTTTTT	CASSGTSGRALNTGELFF
NA	NA	TRBV3-1/TRBV3-2	TRBJ1-4	TGTGCCAGCAGCCTATGGATCGGAATGGAGAGTGAAAAACTGTTTTTT	CASSLWIGMESEKLFF
NA	NA	TRBV6-5	TRBJ1-3	TGTGCCAGCAGTTACTCGGAGGGCTCTGGAAACACCATATATTTT	CASSYSEGSGNTIYF
TRBD1	NA	TRBV10-2	TRBJ1-5	TGCGCCAGCAACACAGGGGGAGCGGAGCCCCAGCATTTT	CASNTGGAEPQHF
TRBD1	NA	TRBV5-1	TRBJ2-7	TGCGCCAGCAGCTTGGAAGGACAGGGCCCGTACGAGCAGTACTTC	CASSLEGQGPYEQYF